This T cell receptor beta chain was found in a study of shared clonotypes between healthy human individuals. CD8 cells regarded as naive lacked CD45RO, were positively chosen for CCR7, and omitted terminally differentiated effector memory CD45RA+ cells. Germline-derived CDR1 and CDR2 are KGHSH and LQKENI. The CDR3 consists of 19 residues. V dropped 1 base and J dropped 0; count of bases not matched to a gene: 7. Only in-frame clones appear in the TCRdb table, and some are missing; sequencing was by immunoSEQ multiplex PCR. The data contain 660,000 or so clones, about 96% of them seen just once; the ten biggest clones take up about 0.11%.

The receptor comes from a woman aged 25 to 39 in good health. The chain joins TRBV18 to TRBJ2-1; 12 nucleotides align to TRBD1. The sample comprised naive CD8+ T cells sorted from blood. CDR3 amino acids: CASSPRDRGPSSSYNEQFF. In DNA form, the CDR3 reads TGTGCCAGCTCACCACGGGACAGGGGGCCTTCGAGCTCCTACAATGAGCAGTTCTTC.